This entry features one TCR beta chain sequence. PCR employed 60 Vbeta and 13 Jbeta primers. Assay used: immunoSEQ multiplex PCR; TCRdb lists only in-frame clones, some missing. The sample consists of around 130,000 clones, more than 8% of them appearing once. The data derive from a study of cytomegalovirus exposure and HLA in healthy donors. What was sequenced was PBMCs. This receptor was taken from a man aged 40-49 years in good health and CMV-seronegative.

The CDR3 DNA reads TGTGCCAGCAGCTTTGACAGCAATGAAAAACTGTTTTTT. Its translation is CASSFDSNEKLFF. The genes are TRBV5-4 and TRBJ1-4; possible D gene TRBD1, 5 bases. This CDR3 is 13 amino acids long. CDR1 is SGHNT and CDR2 is YYREEE in the germline V gene (reference sequence). V dropped 2 bases and J dropped 5 bases, with 7 bases sitting between them. The variable domain in full, completed from reference TRBV5-4 and TRBJ1-4, reads ETGVTQSPTHLIKTRGQQVTLRCSSQSGHNTVSWYQQALGQGPQFIFQYYREEENGRGNFPPRFSGLQFPNYSSELNVNALELDDSALYLCASSFDSNEKLFFGSGTQLSVL.